The rows below give T cell receptor beta chains drawn from one sample of a study of CD8+ T cells in alopecia areata. Sequenced by immunoSEQ multiplex PCR; TCRdb stores in-frame clones only, minus some. The profile shows some 150,000 clones, around half of them singletons. Specimen: CD8+ T cells sorted from blood, collected at week 0. The origin of the receptors is a human donor with alopecia areata. Each CDR3 is given with its conserved first and last residue. Each record gives: V gene, CDR3 protein.

>TRBV5-1
CASSREGAYTSTDTQYF
>TRBV14
CASSAPGSSYNEQFF
>TRBV6-6
CASSYGAGELFF
>TRBV30
CARGGQNTGELFF
>TRBV6-4
CASSATGTGDEQFF
>TRBV13
CASSWGTNDNEQFF
>TRBV2
CASSEARGTHYEQYF
>TRBV30
CAWSQVGVNTGELFF
>TRBV5-4
CASSYGDSSYEQYF
>TRBV6-1
CASSEGTGGEAFF
>TRBV9
CASSPTGPSTDTQYF
>TRBV29-1
CSVERVNTGELFF
>TRBV7-8
CASSPGTVSYEQYF
>TRBV7-9
CASSLAVSRNYGYTF
>TRBV15
CATSSYRDRGLPNSPLHF
>TRBV13
CASSFPMTYEQYF
>TRBV6-6
CASSLGTLDSPLHF
>TRBV27
CASRPGVGTGELFF
>TRBV13
CASTVSGENIQYF
>TRBV10-2
CASRQGNTEAFF
>TRBV2
CASSRPGGRSGETQYF
>TRBV4-3
CASSPRGRSTGELFF
>TRBV7-9
CASETSGTDTQYF
>TRBV29-1
CSVDRGGQPQHF
>TRBV30
CAWSFGNTEAFF
>TRBV19
CASSSRRTANYGYTF
>TRBV9
CASSASGGHQETQYF
>TRBV29-1
CSVDLGVTDTQYF
>TRBV5-4
CASSPGTGGNSPLHF
>TRBV6-5
CASSYSIVAGDYEQYF
>TRBV30
CAWSFGGGSLTGYTF
>TRBV5-6
CASSLGQSEAFF
>TRBV7-9
CASSWLGQGDTDTQYF
>TRBV6-5
CASSPKGVDGYTF
>TRBV4-1
CASSQETGSNTRQETQYF
>TRBV29-1
CSVERDRSRGGETQYF
>TRBV7-9
CASSRGTGRYNEQFF
>TRBV5-1
CASSPQGYEQYF
>TRBV5-1
CASSLGTGHEIEAFF
>TRBV27
CASSLSNGMDTQYF
>TRBV29-1
CSGLTGYEQYF
>TRBV11-2
CASSLASSSYNEQFF
>TRBV9
CASSVGTSTKASPLHF
>TRBV29-1
CSVEVGELFF
>TRBV5-6
CASSSGTSGSYEQYF
>TRBV13
CASSLGLSDERDNEQFF
>TRBV7-9
CASSTGTRIYEQYF
>TRBV4-3
CASSQDRSGREQFF
>TRBV4-3
CASSPLLHDDQPQHF
>TRBV27
CASSFGNTGELFF
>TRBV7-6
CASSLGVGGGVGEKLFF
>TRBV4-3
CASSQDGQPNEKLFF
>TRBV11-2
CASSLSGNLYNEQFF
>TRBV30
CAWSNTGGLDGYTF
>TRBV19
CASSITQGIHEQYF
>TRBV4-3
CASSQSQEGGDTQYF
>TRBV13
CASSLGAGNRHEQYF
>TRBV2
CASSDRGDNSPLHF
>TRBV10-1
CASSPGPGNTEAFF